This record looks at one TCR beta chain sequence and its context. This sample is part of a study of control samples from healthy donors and cancer patients. Measured with immunoSEQ multiplex PCR; TCRdb has only the in-frame clones, and not every one. The data hold around 130,000 clones, with around nine tenths observed a single time. V dropped 0 bases and J dropped 4; count of bases not matched to a gene: 8. Germline V gene data show CDR1 as LNHNV and CDR2 as YYDKDF (reference sequence). This CDR3 is 17 amino acids long. The clonotype comes from a man under 40 in good health. The genes are TRBV15 and TRBJ2-2; TRBD1 matches at 7 bases. The sample taken for sequencing was blood. CDR3 loop: CATSRERGTATTGELFF. The CDR3 bases are TGTGCCACCAGCAGAGAAAGGGGGACAGCTACCACCGGGGAGCTGTTTTTT. Full variable domain (remainder filled in from reference TRBV15 and TRBJ2-2): DAMVIQNPRYQVTQFGKPVTLSCSQTLNHNVMYWYQQKSSQAPKLLFHYYDKDFNNEADTPDNFQSRRPNTSFCFLDIRSPGLGDTAMYLCATSRERGTATTGELFFGEGSRLTVL.